Described below is a single T cell receptor beta chain sequence and its context. The antigen is unknown. Clones were sequenced by immunoSEQ multiplex PCR, and TCRdb holds only the in-frame ones, with some missing. The sample has 50,000 to 60,000 clones; roughly two thirds are singletons. CD4+ T cells specific for antigen were expanded with viral peptide pools by the ViraFEST assay before sequencing. Culturing for more than 9 days preceded CD4+ T cell isolation. Testing of the vaccine recipients showed negative nucleocapsid antibodies and no prior SARS-CoV-2 infection. Trimming removed 2 bases at V and 9 bases at J, with 8 bases between. Germline loops: CDR1 LNHNV, CDR2 YYDKDF (reference sequence). CDR3 size: 12 residues. This record comes from a study of vaccination effects on CD4 cells after COVID-19.

The chain recombines TRBV15 with TRBJ2-1; D is unresolved. This clonotype was sampled from a human donor who received a COVID-19 vaccine. The sample here was CD4+ T cells from PBMCs cultured with SARS-CoV-2 spike peptides, taken before COVID-19 vaccination. This chain's CDR3 is CATSRPAGEQFF. CDR3 nucleotide sequence: TGTGCCACCAGCAGACCGGCCGGTGAGCAGTTCTTC.